These 10 T cell receptor beta chains originate from one sample sequenced in a study of OX40 agonist ivuxolimab in advanced cancers. Sequencing was performed with immunoSEQ multiplex PCR; in TCRdb, only in-frame clones are kept and a portion is missing. Of tens of thousands of clones detected, approximately 92% appear once; the ten largest clones hold approximately 25%. The sample in question was CD4+ or CD8+ T cells sorted from blood, obtained in a trial of the OX40 agonist ivuxolimab. The receptors originated from an adult with an advanced solid tumor such as melanoma, head and neck, liver or kidney cancer.

The V call is TRBV11-3, the J call TRBJ2-7; 8 bases line up with TRBD1. This CDR3 has 19 amino acids. V shed 0 bases, J shed 2 bases, and the junction held 15 bases outside the gene matches. The germline CDR1 and CDR2 sequences are SGHNT and YENEEA. DNA of the CDR3: TGTGCCAGCAGCTTAGATCGTCGTGGGAAGGACAGGGCTCCCTACGAGCAGTACTTC. Amino acid sequence: CASSLDRRGKDRAPYEQYF.

V is TRBV2 and J is TRBJ1-1; 10 bases agree with TRBD1. The length of the CDR3 is 16 residues. CDR1 and CDR2 from the germline V gene are SNHLY and FYNNEI. The ends lost 6 bases at V and 3 bases at J; junction bases unmatched: 10. CDR3 nucleotides: TGTGCCAGCAGCGCCAGGACAGGGGGTGCGGACACTGAAGCTTTCTTT. Its protein product is CASSARTGGADTEAFF.

For the CDR3, the DNA is TGTGCCAGCAGTTATACAGGGATCCCTAGCCCAACAATGCCAGATACGCAGTATTTT. Its protein is CASSYTGIPSPTMPDTQYF. The V and J genes are TRBV28 and TRBJ2-3; a weak D match, TRBD1 (6 bases). Germline V gene sequence: CDR1 MDHEN, CDR2 SYDVKM. The CDR3 runs 19 residues. Trimming removed 4 bases from V and 4 bases from J, with 27 bases in between.

The chain has TRBV9 and TRBJ2-7; unclear D gene. The CDR3 runs 15 residues. V lost 0 bases, J lost 3 bases, and 13 bases lay in between. CDR1 is SGDLS and CDR2 is YYNGEE in the germline V gene. The CDR3 nucleotides read TGTGCCAGCAGCGTAGGAGGCTCCGCCAACTACGAGCAGTACTTC. This encodes CASSVGGSANYEQYF.

The chain has TRBV28 and TRBJ2-1; D gene ambiguous. The CDR3 length is 18 residues. Trimming pared 5 bases from V and 0 bases from J, leaving 20 bases between. The germline CDR1 and CDR2 sequences are MDHEN and SYDVKM. In nucleotides, the CDR3 is TGTGCCAGCAGTCTTCCATCTTTGACGGGTAACTCCTACAATGAGCAGTTCTTC. Translating it yields CASSLPSLTGNSYNEQFF.

The V and J genes are TRBV12-1 and TRBJ2-1; the table calls TRBD2, which could not be checked here. TRBV12-1 is a listed pseudogene. There are 16 residues in the CDR3. In DNA, the CDR3 is TGTGCCAGCAGCTTTTTAGCTGTCAACTTCTACAATGAGCAGTTCTTC. Residues: CASSFLAVNFYNEQFF.

V is TRBV7-9 and J is TRBJ2-7; 7 bases align to TRBD2. After removal of 5 bases from V and 2 bases from J, the junction contained 9 bases not matched to a gene. The length of the CDR3 is 15 residues. Germline V gives CDR1 SEHNR, CDR2 FQNEAQ (reference sequence). CDR3 loop: CASSPLIGRAYEQYF. CDR3 coding DNA: TGTGCCAGCAGCCCTCTAATAGGGAGGGCCTACGAGCAGTACTTC.

This chain links TRBV7-6 with TRBJ2-1; TRBD2 aligns across 10 bases. Germline V gene lookup returns CDR1 SGHVS and CDR2 FNYEAQ. The CDR3 sequence is 16 residues long. V trimming: 4 bases; J trimming: 5 bases; junction bases outside the gene matches: 8. The CDR3 reads CASSYPSGSSDNEQFF. The CDR3 DNA reads as TGTGCCAGCAGCTACCCTAGCGGGAGTTCGGACAATGAGCAGTTCTTC.

The V and J genes are TRBV5-4 and TRBJ2-3; 12 bases match TRBD2. This CDR3 is built from 15 residues. Trimming removed 0 bases from V and 6 bases from J; junction bases left unmatched: 2. Germline CDR1 and CDR2: SGHNT and YYREEE (reference sequence). CDR3 amino acids: CASSLVTSGSDTQYF. For the CDR3, the DNA is TGTGCCAGCAGCTTGGTGACTAGCGGGAGTGATACGCAGTATTTT.

This clone has only one observation. In DNA form, the CDR3 reads TGTGCCAGCAGCCCCGACGCAGGGGTAACAGATACGCAGTATTTT. The encoded protein is CASSPDAGVTDTQYF. The chain employs TRBV9 and TRBJ2-3; possible D gene TRBD1, 6 bases. CDR1 SGDLS and CDR2 YYNGEE come from the germline V gene. V lost 4 bases, J lost 3 bases, and 15 bases lay in between. The CDR3 consists of 15 residues.